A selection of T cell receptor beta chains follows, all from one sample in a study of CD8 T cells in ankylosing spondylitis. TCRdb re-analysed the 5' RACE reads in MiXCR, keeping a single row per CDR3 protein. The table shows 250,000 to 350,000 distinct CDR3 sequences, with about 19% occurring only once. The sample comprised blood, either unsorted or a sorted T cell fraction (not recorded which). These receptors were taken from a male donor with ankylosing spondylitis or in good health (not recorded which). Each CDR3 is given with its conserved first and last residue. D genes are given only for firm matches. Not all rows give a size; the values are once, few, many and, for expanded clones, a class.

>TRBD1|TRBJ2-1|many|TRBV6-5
TGTGCCAGCAGTTACTCAGGACAGGGCAATAATGAGCAGTTCTTC
CASSYSGQGNNEQFF
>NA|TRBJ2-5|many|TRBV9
TGTGCCAGCAGCGTTCAGGGGCTAGCGAAAGGCGGGGAGACCCAGTACTTC
CASSVQGLAKGGETQYF
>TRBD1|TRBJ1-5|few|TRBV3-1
TGTGCCAGCAGCCCAGGATCAGGGGGTGGAAATCAGCCCCAGCATTTT
CASSPGSGGGNQPQHF
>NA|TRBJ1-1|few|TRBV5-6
TGTGCCAGCAGCTTGGTACGGGGGGCGGCGAACACTGAAGCTTTCTTT
CASSLVRGAANTEAFF
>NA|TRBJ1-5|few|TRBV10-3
TGTGCCATCAGTGACCCCGAGACCGGTCGTCAGCCCCAGCATTTT
CAISDPETGRQPQHF
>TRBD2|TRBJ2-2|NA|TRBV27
TGTGCCAGCTCCACCCCGACTAGCGGGAACACCGGGGAGCTGTTTTTT
CASSTPTSGNTGELFF
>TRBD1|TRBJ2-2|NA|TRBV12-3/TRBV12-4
TGTGCCAACAGTCCGCGTCAGGGGGTAGAGCTGTTTTTT
CANSPRQGVELFF
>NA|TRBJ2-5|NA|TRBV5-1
TGCGCCAGCAGCTTGGACCAGGGCCAAGAGACCCAGTACTTC
CASSLDQGQETQYF
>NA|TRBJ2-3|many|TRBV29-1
TGCAGCGTCGTGGTTGGGTCCCTGAATACGCAGTATTTT
CSVVVGSLNTQYF
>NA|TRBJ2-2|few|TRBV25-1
TGTGCCAGCAGTCCCGTCCTCGGGACCGGGGAGCTGTTTTTT
CASSPVLGTGELFF
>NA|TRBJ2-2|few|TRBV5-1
TGCGCCAGCAGCTTTGGACATGGCACCGGGGAGCTGTTTTTT
CASSFGHGTGELFF
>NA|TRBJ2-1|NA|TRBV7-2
TGTGCCAGCAGCTTAGCGGGGGCAGGGGCCTCTTGGAATGAGCAGTTCTTC
CASSLAGAGASWNEQFF
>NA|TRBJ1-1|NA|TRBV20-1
TGCAGTGCTAGAGATCGGAGACAGGTGGACACTGAAGCTTTCTTT
CSARDRRQVDTEAFF
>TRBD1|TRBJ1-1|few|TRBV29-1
TGCAGCGTTGCTGAGGGGGCTAGCACTGAAGCTTTCTTT
CSVAEGASTEAFF
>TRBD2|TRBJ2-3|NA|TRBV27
TGTGCCAGCAGTTTCCTAGCGGGAGGGCCCCATACGCAGTATTTT
CASSFLAGGPHTQYF
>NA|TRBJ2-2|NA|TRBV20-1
TGCAGTGCTAGAGCGGCAGGGGTGAACACCGGGGAGCTGTTTTTT
CSARAAGVNTGELFF
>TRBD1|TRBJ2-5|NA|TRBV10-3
TGTGCCATCAGTGGGACCCCCCGGGACAGGGTTACAGCCAACCAAGAGACCCAGTACTTC
CAISGTPRDRVTANQETQYF
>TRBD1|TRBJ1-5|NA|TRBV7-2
TGTGCCAGCAGCTCGACAGGGGGCCGGGATCAGCCCCAGCATTTT
CASSSTGGRDQPQHF
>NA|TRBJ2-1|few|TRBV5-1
TGCGCCAGCAGCTTGATTAGCGAGCCCTACAATGAGCAGTTCTTC
CASSLISEPYNEQFF
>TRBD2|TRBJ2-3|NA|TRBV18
TGTGCCAGCTCACCACTTCGCCTAGCGGGAGTGGAAGATACGCAGTATTTT
CASSPLRLAGVEDTQYF
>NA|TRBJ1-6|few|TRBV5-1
TGCGCCAGCAGCCCCGACATAGGGCTCTCACCCCTCCACTTT
CASSPDIGLSPLHF
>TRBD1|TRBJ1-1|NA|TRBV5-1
TGCGCCAGCAGCCCGGGACAGAGGAACACTGAAGCTCTCTTT
CASSPGQRNTEALF
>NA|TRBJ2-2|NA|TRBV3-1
TGTGCCAGCATTGCCGGCGGGACGAACACCGGGGAGCTGTTTTTT
CASIAGGTNTGELFF
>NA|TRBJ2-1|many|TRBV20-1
TGCAGTGCTCGGGCCCCCATTGTGGTCAATGAGCAGTTCTTC
CSARAPIVVNEQFF
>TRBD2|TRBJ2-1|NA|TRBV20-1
TGCAGTGCTAGAGGGCTAGCGGGTGCTGAGCAGTTCTTC
CSARGLAGAEQFF
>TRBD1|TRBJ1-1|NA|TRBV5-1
TGCGCCAGCAGCTTGATGGCAGGGGGCTTGAACACTGAAGCTTTCTTT
CASSLMAGGLNTEAFF
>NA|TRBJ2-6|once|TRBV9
TGTGCCAGCAGCGTAGCGGCTTCTGGGGCCAACGTCCTGACTTTC
CASSVAASGANVLTF
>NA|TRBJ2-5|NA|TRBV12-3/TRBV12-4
TGTGCCAGCAGTTGGGGTGGCGAGACCCAGTACTTC
CASSWGGETQYF
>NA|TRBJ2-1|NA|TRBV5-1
TGCGCCAGCAGCTCGCGAGGGACCAACAATGAGCAGTTCTTC
CASSSRGTNNEQFF
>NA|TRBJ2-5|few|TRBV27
TGTGCCAGCAGTTTAGCAGGGGCCTATCAAGAGACCCAGTACTTC
CASSLAGAYQETQYF
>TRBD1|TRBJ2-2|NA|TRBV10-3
TGTGCCGTTGACAGGGGAAGCACCGGGGAGCTGTTTTTT
CAVDRGSTGELFF
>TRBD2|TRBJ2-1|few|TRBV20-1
TGCAGTGCTAGGGGACTAGCGGGAGTTTATGAGCAGTTCTTC
CSARGLAGVYEQFF
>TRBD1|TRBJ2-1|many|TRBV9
TGTGCCAGCAGCGGCGCAGGGGGCGTGGAGCAGTTCTTC
CASSGAGGVEQFF
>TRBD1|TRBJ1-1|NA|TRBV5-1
TGCGCCAGCAGCGTAGAGGACAGGCCGGGGACTGAAGCTTTCTTT
CASSVEDRPGTEAFF
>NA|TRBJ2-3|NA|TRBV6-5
TGTGCCAGCACCCATTCAGATACGCAGTATTTT
CASTHSDTQYF
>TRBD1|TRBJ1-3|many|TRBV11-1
TGTGCCAGCAGCTTCAGGGGGCAAAACCCTCTCTCTGGAAACACCATATATTTT
CASSFRGQNPLSGNTIYF
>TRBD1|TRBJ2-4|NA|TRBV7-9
TGTGCCAGCCTACAGGGGGACAAAAACATTCAGTACTTC
CASLQGDKNIQYF
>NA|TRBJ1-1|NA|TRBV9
TGTGCCAGCAGCGTAAGGGGGGTCTTCCCTGAAGCTTTCTTT
CASSVRGVFPEAFF
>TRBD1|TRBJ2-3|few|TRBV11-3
TGTCGTTCGGGACAGCGAAACACAGATACGCAGTATTTT
CRSGQRNTDTQYF
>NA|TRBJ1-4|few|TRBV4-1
TGCGCCAGCAGCCAAGATACAGTAGGGGGTAATGAAAAACTGTTTTTT
CASSQDTVGGNEKLFF
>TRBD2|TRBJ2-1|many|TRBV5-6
TGTGCCAGCAGCTTGGCACTAGCGGGACAGTACAATGAGCAGTTCTTC
CASSLALAGQYNEQFF
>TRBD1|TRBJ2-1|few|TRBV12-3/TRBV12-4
TGTGCCACCGGGACAGTCTCCTACAATGAGCAGTTCTTC
CATGTVSYNEQFF
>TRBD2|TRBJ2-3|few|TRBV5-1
TGCGCCAGCAGCTGGAGCGGGGAACCCACAGATACGCAGTATTTT
CASSWSGEPTDTQYF
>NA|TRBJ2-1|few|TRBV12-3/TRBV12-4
TGTGCCAGCAGTTACAGGGAGGTGAATGAGCAGTTCTTC
CASSYREVNEQFF
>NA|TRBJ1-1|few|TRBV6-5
TGTGCCAGCAGATACCGGACAGACCTCGGGGCTTTCTTT
CASRYRTDLGAFF
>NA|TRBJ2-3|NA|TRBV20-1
TGCAGTGCCACCGTACTAAACACAGATACGCAGTATTTT
CSATVLNTDTQYF
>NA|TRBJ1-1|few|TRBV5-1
TGCGCCAGCAGGGGACAACCGAACACTGAAGCTTTCTTT
CASRGQPNTEAFF
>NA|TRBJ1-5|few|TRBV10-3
TGTGCCATAAGCACCGAAGTTAGCAATCAGCCCCAGCATTTT
CAISTEVSNQPQHF
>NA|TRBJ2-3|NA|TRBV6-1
TGTGCCAGCAGAATGGGGCCCCCCGGGGATACGCAGTATTTT
CASRMGPPGDTQYF
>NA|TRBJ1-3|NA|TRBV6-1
TGTGCCAGCAGTGATGGTCGGAACACCATATATTTT
CASSDGRNTIYF